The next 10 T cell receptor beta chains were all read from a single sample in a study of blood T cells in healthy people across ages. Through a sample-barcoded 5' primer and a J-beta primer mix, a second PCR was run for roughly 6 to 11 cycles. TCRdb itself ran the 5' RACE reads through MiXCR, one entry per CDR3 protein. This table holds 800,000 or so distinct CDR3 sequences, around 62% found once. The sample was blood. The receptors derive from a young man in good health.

The CDR3 is CASSKQGVNEQFF. The CDR3 DNA reads as TGTGCCAGCAGTAAACAGGGGGTTAATGAGCAGTTCTTC. The chain has TRBV6-2 or TRBV6-3 and TRBJ2-1; 8 positions agree with TRBD1. Germline CDR1 is MNHEY and CDR2 is SVGEGT. CDR3 size: 13 residues. J lost 7 bases, V lost 5 bases, and 4 bases had no gene match.

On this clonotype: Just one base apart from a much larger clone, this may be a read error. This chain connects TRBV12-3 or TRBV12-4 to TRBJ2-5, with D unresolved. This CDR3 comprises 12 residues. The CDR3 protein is CAGSPRLETQYF. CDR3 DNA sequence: TGTGCCGGCAGTCCCCGCCTAGAGACCCAGTACTTC.

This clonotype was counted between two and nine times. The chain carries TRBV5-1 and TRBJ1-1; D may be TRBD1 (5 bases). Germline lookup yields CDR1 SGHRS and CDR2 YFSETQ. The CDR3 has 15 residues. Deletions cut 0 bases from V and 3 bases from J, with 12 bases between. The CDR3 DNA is TGCGCCAGCAGCTTGGCCGGAGGGACTCACACTGAAGCTTTCTTT. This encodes CASSLAGGTHTEAFF. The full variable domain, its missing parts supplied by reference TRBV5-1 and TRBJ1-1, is KAGVTQTPRYLIKTRGQQVTLSCSPISGHRSVSWYQQTPGQGLQFLFEYFSETQRNKGNFPGRFSGRQFSNSRSEMNVSTLELGDSALYLCASSLAGGTHTEAFFGQGTRLTVV.

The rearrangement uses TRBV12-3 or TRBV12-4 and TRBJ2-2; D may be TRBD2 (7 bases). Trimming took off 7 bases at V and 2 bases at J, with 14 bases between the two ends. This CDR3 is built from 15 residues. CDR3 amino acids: CASTLRGGNTGELFF. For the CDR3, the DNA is TGTGCCAGCACCCTAAGGGGGGGCAACACCGGGGAGCTGTTTTTT.

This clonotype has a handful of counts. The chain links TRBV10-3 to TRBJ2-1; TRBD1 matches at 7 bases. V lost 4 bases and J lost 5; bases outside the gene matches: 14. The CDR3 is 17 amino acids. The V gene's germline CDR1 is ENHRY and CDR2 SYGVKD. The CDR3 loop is CAISARPGTDINNEQFF. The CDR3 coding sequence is TGTGCCATCAGTGCGAGACCCGGGACAGACATTAACAATGAGCAGTTCTTC.

CDR3 in amino acids: CASSSGQRSSYNEQFF. Written as DNA, the CDR3 is TGTGCCAGCAGCTCGGGACAGCGGAGCTCCTACAATGAGCAGTTCTTC. V and J are TRBV5-4 and TRBJ2-1, with TRBD1 identical over 7 bases. The CDR3 runs to 16 residues. The ends lost 3 bases at V and 0 bases at J; junction bases unmatched: 6. The germline V gene encodes CDR1 SGHNT and CDR2 YYREEE (reference sequence).

CDR3 sequence reads: CANLRGDKNIQYF. The CDR3 DNA follows: TGTGCCAACCTTAGGGGGGACAAAAACATTCAGTACTTC. This rearrangement joins TRBV10-3 to TRBJ2-4; either TRBD1 or TRBD2 may supply D (6 bases each). Germline V gene data show CDR1 as ENHRY and CDR2 as SYGVKD. CDR3 length equals 13 residues. V shed 10 bases and J shed 3 bases, with 13 bases lying between them.

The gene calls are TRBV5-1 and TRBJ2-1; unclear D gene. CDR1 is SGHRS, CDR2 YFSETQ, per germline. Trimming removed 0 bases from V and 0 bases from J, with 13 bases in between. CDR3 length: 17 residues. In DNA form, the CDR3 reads TGCGCCAGCAGCTTGGATACAGTCCTGAGCTCCTACAATGAGCAGTTCTTC. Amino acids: CASSLDTVLSSYNEQFF. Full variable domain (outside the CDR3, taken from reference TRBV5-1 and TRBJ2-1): KAGVTQTPRYLIKTRGQQVTLSCSPISGHRSVSWYQQTPGQGLQFLFEYFSETQRNKGNFPGRFSGRQFSNSRSEMNVSTLELGDSALYLCASSLDTVLSSYNEQFFGPGTRLTVL.

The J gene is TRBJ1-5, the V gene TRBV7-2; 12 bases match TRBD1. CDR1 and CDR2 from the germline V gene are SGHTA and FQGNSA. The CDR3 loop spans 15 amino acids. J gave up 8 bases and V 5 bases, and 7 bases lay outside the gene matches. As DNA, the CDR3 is TGTGCCAGCAGCCCAGGGGACAGGGGGCTGAAGCCCCAGCATTTT. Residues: CASSPGDRGLKPQHF.

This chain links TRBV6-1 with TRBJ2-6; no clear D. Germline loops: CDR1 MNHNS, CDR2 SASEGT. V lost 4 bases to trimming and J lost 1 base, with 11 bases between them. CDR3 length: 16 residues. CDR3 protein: CASSVRASSGANVLTF. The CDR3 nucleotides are TGTGCCAGCAGTGTACGGGCCTCATCTGGGGCCAACGTCCTGACTTTC.